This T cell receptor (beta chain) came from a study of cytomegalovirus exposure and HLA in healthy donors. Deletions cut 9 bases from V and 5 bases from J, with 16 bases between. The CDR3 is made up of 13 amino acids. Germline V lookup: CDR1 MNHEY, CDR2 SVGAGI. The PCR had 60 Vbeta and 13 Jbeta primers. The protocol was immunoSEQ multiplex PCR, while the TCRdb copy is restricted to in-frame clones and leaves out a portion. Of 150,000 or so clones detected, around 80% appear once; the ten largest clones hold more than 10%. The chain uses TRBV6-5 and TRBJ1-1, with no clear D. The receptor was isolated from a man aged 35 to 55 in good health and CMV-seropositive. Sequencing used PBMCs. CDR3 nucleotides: TGTGCCAGTCTACTCGGGGTGAGGACTGAAGCTTTCTTT. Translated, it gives CASLLGVRTEAFF.